This T cell receptor beta chain originates from a study of blood T cell repertoires in COVID-19. Study in general: PBMCs, B-cell-depleted T cells, or T cells were the source of the cDNA or gDNA that made up the material.

The junction had 5 bases not matched to a gene; V was cut back by 4 bases and J by 5 bases. Per the germline V gene, CDR1 is LNHDA and CDR2 is SQIVND (reference sequence). CDR3 length: 14 residues. Profiled with immunoSEQ multiplex PCR; TCRdb holds only in-frame clones, not every one. The table has some 86,000 clones, approximately 90% seen once. The sample taken for sequencing was peripheral blood. This sequence originates from a human donor with active COVID-19. The donor label of this sample is uncertain. The chain joins TRBV19 to TRBJ1-5, with 7 bases aligning to TRBD1. The CDR3 loop reads CASSTRQGDQPQHF. The CDR3 DNA follows: TGTGCCAGTAGTACTAGACAGGGAGATCAGCCCCAGCATTTT.